The 12 T cell receptor beta chains given below trace back to one sample, sequenced in a study of blood T cells in healthy people across ages (dated by TCRdb to between 2015 and 2017). Library construction relied on 5' RACE. Sequencing took place on an Illumina HiSeq 2500. A second PCR of about 7 to 12 cycles was run with a J-beta primer mix and a sample-barcoded 5' primer. Through fastp at Q25 and MiXCR, TCRdb rebuilt clones from the public reads, retaining in-frame beta chains. Entries that share a CDR3 protein sequence are merged under the most common genes and DNA. Across this sample there are about 500,000 distinct CDR3 sequences, with 24% seen only once. The ten biggest clones cover around 10% of the sample. This sample was also put to use in a study of T cells of mothers and their children.

Sequences were obtained from blood. Every receptor here comes from a boy between 10 and 17 years old in good health.

This clonotype appeared a few times. CDR3 bases: TGTGCCAGCAGCTACTCGGGCCACCACACTGAAGCTTTCTTT. It yields the protein CASSYSGHHTEAFF. This chain joins TRBV7-9 and TRBJ1-1; D not certain. The ends were cut back, 4 bases at V and 3 bases at J, with 12 bases in the middle. The CDR3 runs to 14 residues. Germline loops: CDR1 SEHNR, CDR2 FQNEAQ (reference sequence).

This chain uses TRBV20-1 with TRBJ1-2; tentative D call: TRBD1 (5 bases). The CDR3 has 11 amino acids. Germline CDR1 DFQATT, CDR2 SNEGSKA (reference sequence). V gave up 5 bases and J gave up 4 bases, with 8 bases separating them. The CDR3 loop reads CSAQDSYGYTF. Here the CDR3 DNA reads TGCAGTGCTCAAGACAGCTATGGCTACACCTTC.

The rearrangement links TRBV4-1 to TRBJ1-2; TRBD1 aligns across 8 bases. Germline values: CDR1 MGHRA, CDR2 YSYEKL. V shed 1 base, J shed 2 bases, and the junction held 3 bases outside the gene matches. This CDR3 has 15 residues. The CDR3 protein is CASSQARDRNYGYTF. DNA of the CDR3: TGCGCCAGCAGCCAAGCGCGGGACAGGAACTATGGCTACACCTTC.

This chain joins TRBV11-3 and TRBJ2-7; 9 bases match TRBD1. The CDR3 runs to 15 residues. V trimming: 5 bases; J trimming: 6 bases; junction bases outside the gene matches: 11. CDR1 SGHNT and CDR2 YENEEA come from the germline V gene. Written as DNA, the CDR3 is TGTGCCAGCAGCAAATTGGGGACAGGGCCCTCCGAGCAGTACTTC. This gives the protein CASSKLGTGPSEQYF.

The rearrangement joins TRBV28 to TRBJ1-2; 10 nucleotides align to TRBD1. Per the germline V gene, CDR1 is MDHEN and CDR2 is SYDVKM. The CDR3 is made up of 19 amino acids. Trimming cost V 4 bases and J 0 bases; bases outside gene matches: 14. CDR3 residues: CASSSASGTGAIPNYGYTF. In DNA form, the CDR3 reads TGTGCCAGCAGTTCAGCCTCCGGGACAGGGGCGATACCTAACTATGGCTACACCTTC.

This sequence joins TRBV6-2 or TRBV6-3 and TRBJ2-7, with 9 positions matching TRBD2. V shed 6 bases and J 1 base; nucleotides not matched to a gene: 7. CDR3 length: 15 residues. The germline V gene encodes CDR1 MNHEY and CDR2 SVGEGT. CDR3 loop: CASSPISGRSYEQYF. The CDR3 bases are TGTGCCAGCAGCCCCATCAGCGGGAGGTCCTACGAGCAGTACTTC.

This clonotype has just a few counts. This chain connects TRBV20-1 to TRBJ2-5, with TRBD2 as a possible D gene (5 bases). Looked up from germline, CDR1 is DFQATT and CDR2 is SNEGSKA (reference sequence). Deletions cut 5 bases from V and 1 base from J, with 11 bases between. The CDR3 runs to 13 residues. CDR3 bases: TGCAGTGCTTTAACTAGTTCCCAAGAGACCCAGTACTTC. Residues: CSALTSSQETQYF.

This clonotype was picked up a small number of times. The chain recombines TRBV29-1 with TRBJ2-4; 9 bases line up with TRBD1. Looked up from germline, CDR1 is SQVTM and CDR2 is ANQGSEA. This CDR3 is built from 12 residues. V was pared by 7 bases and J by 9 bases, with 7 bases of the junction left unmatched. DNA for the CDR3: TGCAGCGCCCACAGGGGGCAGGGCATTCAGTACTTC. It yields the protein CSAHRGQGIQYF.

This chain joins TRBV6-6 and TRBJ1-1; possible D gene TRBD1, 5 bases. V lost 0 bases and J lost 1, with 15 bases in between. The CDR3 covers 17 residues. In germline, CDR1 is MNHNY, CDR2 SVGAGI (reference sequence). CDR3 residues: CASSYSGLDGRNTEAFF. Written as DNA, the CDR3 is TGTGCCAGCAGTTACTCGGGGCTGGACGGAAGGAACACTGAAGCTTTCTTT.

This clonotype was picked up a small number of times. CDR3 DNA: TGTGCCAGCAGATCCGGGACAGGCGACTACGAGCAGTACTTC. It codes for CASRSGTGDYEQYF. The gene calls are TRBV2 and TRBJ2-5; 8 bases line up with TRBD1. The J call is in doubt because the DNA end fits TRBJ2-7 better. From germline, CDR1 is SNHLY and CDR2 FYNNEI. The CDR3 is 14 residues long.

The CDR3: CASSYRGSTQYF. The CDR3 region has the DNA TGTGCCAGCAGTTACCGCGGAAGCACGCAGTATTTT. The rearrangement joins TRBV6-5 to TRBJ2-3, with D unresolved. The V end lost 2 bases, the J end lost 9 bases, and 9 bases lay between the germline ends. The germline V gene has CDR1 MNHEY and CDR2 SVGAGI. The CDR3 sequence is 12 residues long.

The chain recombines TRBV12-3 or TRBV12-4 with TRBJ1-5, with a possible D match to TRBD1 (6 bases). This CDR3 spans 13 amino acids. V lost 7 bases, J lost 4 bases, and 11 bases lay in between. The CDR3 coding sequence is TGTGCCAGCATCGGACAGCTTAATCAGCCCCAGCATTTT. Translation gives CASIGQLNQPQHF.